Only a few counts were recorded for the clone carrying this TCR beta chain. Its specificity is not known. Amplification yielded TCR beta CDR3 regions, with RNA transcripts as the source. Using the HTBI primer set, a first-round RT-PCR was run on the TCR CDR3. MiXCR, run by TCRdb on the multiplex PCR reads, gives a single entry per CDR3 protein. The table includes a few hundred thousand distinct CDR3 sequences, roughly 14% detected once. Germline CDR1 and CDR2: MDHEN and SYDVKM. V lost 5 bases to trimming and J lost 2 bases, with 10 bases between them. CDR3 length: 14 residues. The sample originates from a study of T cells in Graves' hyperthyroidism and ophthalmopathy. Whole-study results and caveats: Stable hyperthyroidism and ophthalmopathy were separated using 13 V-J signatures.

Sequencing used blood. This sequence originates from a woman aged 18-30 years with Graves' hyperthyroidism that later progressed to Graves' ophthalmopathy. This chain connects TRBV28 to TRBJ1-3, with no clear D. For the CDR3, the DNA is TGTGCCAGCAGTCGGGGAGGGACTGGAAACACCATATATTTT. Translation gives CASSRGGTGNTIYF.